This TCR beta chain was obtained from a study of identical twins. Each CDR3 protein is one row after TCRdb ran MiXCR on the 5' RACE reads. The sample yields about 430,000 distinct CDR3 sequences, around 20% seen once. Among all donors, each was a healthy Caucasian. Germline V gene data show CDR1 as SEHNR and CDR2 as FQNEAQ (reference sequence). There are 15 residues in the CDR3. V lost 7 bases, J lost 4 bases, and 16 bases lay in between. The clonotype was recovered from a man aged 50 to 59 in good health. Sequencing input: naive T cells sorted from blood. This chain uses TRBV7-9 with TRBJ2-2; D call uncertain. The CDR3 bases are TGTGCCAGCACCCAGGCTGGAGACCTCACCGGGGAGCTGTTTTTT. Its translation: CASTQAGDLTGELFF.